This TCR beta chain was recorded in a study of vaccination and CD4 T cells after COVID-19. From germline, CDR1 is LGHNA and CDR2 YNFKEQ. The CDR3 is 16 residues long. V lost 0 bases, J lost 3 bases, and 14 bases lay in between. To note about this clonotype: Its matching antigen is unknown.

Scientists ran DNA taken from cultured CD4+ T cells through the Oncomine TCR Beta short-read assay for sequencing. TCRdb redid the calling of the PCR reads with MiXCR, one entry per CDR3 protein. The sample lists some 16,000 distinct CDR3 sequences, approximately 58% occurring once. Documented treatment: 10-day PBMC culture with coronavirus spike peptide pools or control peptides (ViraFEST assay). The V call is TRBV4-2, the J call TRBJ2-5; tentative D call: TRBD2 (6 bases). The TCR comes from a human donor with COVID-19. Sample: cultured CD4+ T cells from blood, taken after SARS-CoV-2 vaccination. CDR3: CASSQDPGLSKETQYF. The CDR3, as DNA: TGTGCCAGCAGCCAAGACCCGGGACTGTCGAAAGAGACCCAGTACTTC.